This paragraph reports one TCR beta chain. Its antigen is as yet unknown. Repertoires were generated with immunoSEQ multiplex PCR, while TCRdb's copy carries only in-frame clones and drops some. Seen here are approximately 220,000 clones, around 90% observed once, and the top ten hold more than 1%. The sample originates from a study of cytomegalovirus exposure and HLA in healthy donors. Study-wide results and caveats: A few CMV-associated chains were confirmed in vitro to be specific for CMV antigens. With high specificity and sensitivity, the classifier reportedly diagnosed cytomegalovirus status.

Source material: PBMCs. This receptor was obtained from a woman under 30 in good health and CMV-seronegative.

The CDR3 reads CASSLNGANQPQHF. In DNA, the CDR3 is TGTGCCAGCAGTTTAAATGGAGCCAATCAGCCCCAGCATTTT. The rearrangement joins TRBV27 to TRBJ1-5; D unclear. The CDR3 extends over 14 amino acids. Germline V gene lookup returns CDR1 MNHEY and CDR2 SMNVEV (reference sequence). V gave up 2 bases and J gave up 3 bases, with 8 bases separating them.